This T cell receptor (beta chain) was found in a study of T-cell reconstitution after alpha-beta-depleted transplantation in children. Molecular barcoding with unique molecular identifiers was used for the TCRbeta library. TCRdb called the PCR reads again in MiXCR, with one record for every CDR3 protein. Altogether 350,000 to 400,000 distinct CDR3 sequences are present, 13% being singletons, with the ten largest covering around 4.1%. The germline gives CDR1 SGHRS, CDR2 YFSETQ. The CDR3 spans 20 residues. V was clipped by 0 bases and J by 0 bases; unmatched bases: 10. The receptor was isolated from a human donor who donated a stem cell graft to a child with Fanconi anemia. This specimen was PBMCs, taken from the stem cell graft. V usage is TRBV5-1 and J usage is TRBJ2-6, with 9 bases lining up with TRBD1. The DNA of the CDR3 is TGCGCCAGCAGCTTGGAGTGGCCGGGACAGGGTTCCTCTGGGGCCAACGTCCTGACTTTC. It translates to CASSLEWPGQGSSGANVLTF.